The clone carrying this T cell receptor beta chain was counted once. This entry comes from a study of blood T cell repertoires in COVID-19. The CDR3 has 15 amino acids. Trimming cost V 2 bases and J 7 bases; bases outside gene matches: 7. Germline values: CDR1 SGHDT, CDR2 YYEEEE. This table comes from immunoSEQ multiplex PCR, and its TCRdb copy is limited to in-frame clones, with some not included. This table has 450,000 to 500,000 clones, less than 90% appearing once. The specimen sequenced was PBMCs or T cells enriched from blood (not recorded which). J is TRBJ2-2 and V is TRBV5-6; 8 bases agree with TRBD1. This TCR came from a woman in her sixties or seventies who had recovered from COVID-19. CDR3 residues: CASSFRGRQGGELFF. The CDR3, as DNA: TGTGCCAGCAGCTTCAGGGGGCGACAGGGCGGGGAGCTGTTTTTT. The full variable domain, its missing parts supplied by reference TRBV5-6 and TRBJ2-2, is DAGVTQSPTHLIKTRGQQVTLRCSPKSGHDTVSWYQQALGQGPQFIFQYYEEEERQRGNFPDRFSGHQFPNYSSELNVNALLLGDSALYLCASSFRGRQGGELFFGEGSRLTVL.